These 10 T cell receptor beta chains originate from one sample sequenced in a study of sequential checkpoint blockade in melanoma. Treatment: randomized to nivolumab then ipilimumab (arm A) or the reverse (arm B). Assay: immunoSEQ multiplex PCR; the TCRdb copy retains only in-frame clones and omits some. The data contain 15,000 to 25,000 clones, approximately 85% of them singletons. The material was CD8+ T cells sorted from blood (inferred from file names), obtained from a patient given nivolumab and ipilimumab in sequence. The receptors here all came from a human donor with melanoma.

The gene calls are TRBV7-6 and TRBJ2-7; 8 bases line up with TRBD1. Germline V gives CDR1 SGHVS, CDR2 FNYEAQ. CDR3 length equals 16 residues. J gave up 2 bases and V 1 base, and 7 bases lay outside the gene matches. The CDR3 bases are TGTGCCAGCAGCTTAGGACCACAGGGGGTGACCTACGAGCAGTACTTC. This gives the protein CASSLGPQGVTYEQYF.

Worth noting for this clone: At one end, the junction sequence differs from germline, possibly due to a read error. V gene TRBV4-1 combines with J gene TRBJ2-1; the match to TRBD2 covers 10 bases. The CDR3 totals 15 residues. Germline CDR1 MGHRA, CDR2 YSYEKL. The CDR3 DNA is TGCGCCAGCAGTCAAGCGGGGGGGCCGGAGAATGAGCAGTTCTTC. It specifies CASSQAGGPENEQFF.

J is TRBJ2-7 and V is TRBV27; TRBD2 matches at 15 bases. The CDR3 is made up of 17 amino acids. The germline CDR1 and CDR2 sequences are MNHEY and SMNVEV (reference sequence). V lost 7 bases to trimming and J lost 4 bases; unmatched junction nucleotides: 11. CDR3 coding DNA: TGTGCCAGCACCGGTCCCGGGACTAGCGGGGGGTCGTACGAGCAGTACTTC. Translation: CASTGPGTSGGSYEQYF.

This chain uses TRBV27 with TRBJ1-2, with a weak D call TRBD1 (5 bases). V was pared by 6 bases and J by 6 bases, with 11 bases between. The germline V gene encodes CDR1 MNHEY and CDR2 SMNVEV (reference sequence). CDR3 length: 12 amino acids. This chain's CDR3 is CASRKGGDGYTF. The CDR3 DNA sequence: TGTGCCAGCAGGAAGGGAGGGGATGGCTACACCTTC.

This clone was detected a few times. The rearrangement links TRBV15 to TRBJ2-1; TRBD2 matches 9 bases. The CDR3 runs 13 residues. Per germline, CDR1 LNHNV and CDR2 YYDKDF (reference sequence). J gave up 10 bases and V 6 bases, and 7 bases lay outside the gene matches. The CDR3 loop is CATRTSGAEEQFF. The CDR3 DNA reads TGTGCCACCAGGACTAGCGGAGCCGAGGAGCAGTTCTTC. The complete variable domain, with remaining parts taken from reference TRBV15 and TRBJ2-1, reads DAMVIQNPRYQVTQFGKPVTLSCSQTLNHNVMYWYQQKSSQAPKLLFHYYDKDFNNEADTPDNFQSRRPNTSFCFLDIRSPGLGDTAMYLCATRTSGAEEQFFGPGTRLTVL.

Regarding this clone: The junction shows a germline mismatch at one end, possibly a read error. The CDR3 sequence: CASSPDSGGFGTDTQYF. The CDR3 nucleotides read TGTGCTAGCAGCCCAGACTCCGGGGGATTCGGTACAGATACGCAGTATTTT. This sequence joins TRBV7-7 and TRBJ2-3; D may be TRBD2 (6 bases). Germline values: CDR1 SSHAT, CDR2 FNYEAQ (reference sequence). This CDR3 is 17 amino acids long.

The chain employs TRBV5-1 and TRBJ2-7, with TRBD1 matching 7 bases. Germline V lookup: CDR1 SGHRS, CDR2 YFSETQ. The CDR3 totals 15 residues. V was clipped by 8 bases and J by 1 base; unmatched bases: 12. The CDR3 spells CASSLPGTESYEQYF. CDR3 nucleotide sequence: TGCGCCAGTTCTTTACCCGGGACAGAGTCCTACGAGCAGTACTTC.

The rearrangement uses TRBV9 and TRBJ1-2; D not resolved. The CDR3 consists of 13 residues. CDR1 is SGDLS and CDR2 is YYNGEE in the germline V gene. The V end lost 1 base, the J end lost 2 bases, and 6 bases lay between the germline ends. The CDR3 region is CASSVTDNYGYTF. The CDR3 DNA reads as TGTGCCAGCAGCGTAACAGACAACTATGGCTACACCTTC.

This chain links TRBV5-6 with TRBJ2-2, with a weak D call TRBD2 (5 bases). Germline V gene lookup returns CDR1 SGHDT and CDR2 YYEEEE. This CDR3 region has 14 residues. V was trimmed by 4 bases and J by 2 bases, leaving 9 bases between them. The CDR3 loop reads CASSREENTGELFF. The CDR3 nucleotides read TGTGCCAGCAGCCGGGAAGAAAACACCGGGGAGCTGTTTTTT.

The J gene is TRBJ2-3, the V gene TRBV28; 12 bases fit TRBD1. Germline assignment: CDR1 MDHEN and CDR2 SYDVKM. V lost 7 bases to trimming and J lost 0 bases; unmatched junction nucleotides: 11. This CDR3 has 18 residues. The CDR3 nucleotides are TGTGCCAGCAATACCGGGACAGGGGGCCATCTTAGCACAGATACGCAGTATTTT. Encoded protein: CASNTGTGGHLSTDTQYF.